The clone carrying this TCR beta chain was observed a few times. The data are from a study of identical twins. TCRdb passed the 5' RACE reads through MiXCR, listing each CDR3 protein once. The table lists 200,000 to 250,000 distinct CDR3 sequences, 7% to 8.5% of them singletons, with more than 5% in the top ten. CDR1 is SNHLY, CDR2 FYNNEI, per germline. Trimming took 6 bases from V and 0 from J, leaving 8 bases between them. The CDR3 runs 13 residues. This same sample was also taken into another study, of yellow fever vaccine responses in identical twins.

This clonotype was obtained from a woman aged 18-35 years in good health. Material: CD8+ T cells sorted from blood. The V gene is TRBV2, the J gene TRBJ2-5; either TRBD1 or TRBD2 may fit D (6 bases each). DNA for the CDR3: TGTGCCAGCAGGGGGGGCGACCAAGAGACCCAGTACTTC. Its translation is CASRGGDQETQYF.